These 21 T cell receptor beta chains were all obtained from the same sample, sequenced in a study of T cells in tumors after PD-1 blockade. Assay: immunoSEQ multiplex PCR; the TCRdb copy retains only in-frame clones and omits some. The profile shows thousands of clones, approximately 70% of them singletons. The input for sequencing was tumor tissue, taken before anti-PD-1 treatment. All receptors derive from a human donor with basal cell carcinoma.

The rearrangement joins TRBV5-8 to TRBJ2-2; D is perhaps TRBD1 (6 bases). Trimming cost V 2 bases and J 6 bases, with 8 bases left between them. Germline V gene lookup returns CDR1 SGHTS and CDR2 YDEGEE. This CDR3 is built from 13 residues. CDR3 protein: CASSFEGAGELFF. The DNA of the CDR3 is TGTGCCAGCAGCTTCGAGGGGGCCGGGGAGCTGTTTTTT.

The V and J genes are TRBV7-9 and TRBJ1-5, with TRBD1 matching over 7 bases. This CDR3 is built from 15 residues. Trimming removed 5 bases from V and 8 bases from J; junction bases left unmatched: 12. Germline V lookup: CDR1 SEHNR, CDR2 FQNEAQ (reference sequence). The CDR3 DNA reads TGTGCCAGCAGCCCCGACAGGGTAGCGGGTGAGCCCCAGCATTTT. Amino acid sequence: CASSPDRVAGEPQHF. Full variable domain (outside the CDR3, taken from reference TRBV7-9 and TRBJ1-5): DTGVSQNPRHKITKRGQNVTFRCDPISEHNRLYWYRQTLGQGPEFLTYFQNEAQLEKSRLLSDRFSAERPKGSFSTLEIQRTEQGDSAMYLCASSPDRVAGEPQHFGDGTRLSIL.

In its sample, this clone is large. The chain joins TRBV3-1 (or the pseudogene TRBV3-2) to TRBJ1-6; D is undetermined. Germline-derived CDR1 and CDR2 are LGHDT and YNNKEL (reference sequence). Trimming left V 0 bases short and J 14 bases short, with 26 bases between. CDR3 length equals 18 residues. CDR3 nucleotide sequence: TGTGCCAGCAGCCAAGAGGGCCACCATGGTGGGGAGATCGGGACCCTCCACTTT. Amino acid sequence: CASSQEGHHGGEIGTLHF.

Within the sample, this clone is medium-sized. V and J are TRBV3-1 (or the pseudogene TRBV3-2) and TRBJ2-7; D is unresolved. The CDR3 is made up of 12 amino acids. V was cut by 1 base and J by 3 bases, with 4 bases left in between. Germline CDR1 and CDR2: LGHDT and YNNKEL (reference sequence). In DNA, the CDR3 is TGTGCCAGCAGCCAAGGTGGCTACGAGCAGTACTTC. This sequence encodes CASSQGGYEQYF.

V is TRBV15 and J is TRBJ2-1, with a possible D match to TRBD2 (6 bases). The V end lost 0 bases, the J end lost 3 bases, and 9 bases lay between the germline ends. The V gene's germline CDR1 is LNHNV and CDR2 YYDKDF (reference sequence). This CDR3 has 15 residues. The CDR3 coding sequence is TGTGCCACCAGCAGAGATAATAGCGGCTACAATGAGCAGTTCTTC. Its translation is CATSRDNSGYNEQFF.

The chain has TRBV12-3 or TRBV12-4 and TRBJ1-1; D perhaps matches TRBD1 (5 bases). V dropped 3 bases and J dropped 3 bases, with 8 bases sitting between them. This CDR3 is built from 13 residues. CDR3 coding DNA: TGTGCCAGCAGTTTGTCAGGGCACACTGAAGCTTTCTTT. The encoded protein is CASSLSGHTEAFF.

This clone was detected only a few times. This chain uses TRBV18 with TRBJ2-5; D unclear. The CDR3 covers 13 residues. Trimming left V 4 bases short and J 5 bases short, with 11 bases between. Germline-derived CDR1 and CDR2 are KGHSH and LQKENI. The CDR3 loop reads CASSRDQLETQYF. CDR3 in DNA: TGTGCCAGCTCACGGGATCAACTGGAGACCCAGTACTTC.

The gene calls are TRBV16 and TRBJ2-2; D is possibly TRBD2 (6 bases). CDR1 is KGHSY and CDR2 is FQNENV in the germline V gene. This CDR3 has 14 amino acids. Trimming stripped 4 bases from V and 0 bases from J, with 6 bases between. Here the CDR3 reads CASSRGANTGELFF. DNA for the CDR3: TGTGCCAGCAGCCGGGGGGCGAACACCGGGGAGCTGTTTTTT.

This chain uses TRBV9 with TRBJ2-3; perhaps TRBD1 as D (5 bases). Trimming pared 4 bases from V and 0 bases from J, leaving 9 bases between. In germline, CDR1 is SGDLS, CDR2 YYNGEE. The CDR3 runs to 14 residues. Here the CDR3 DNA reads TGTGCCAGCAGCCGACAGTCTAGCACAGATACGCAGTATTTT. Protein sequence: CASSRQSSTDTQYF.

This chain links TRBV27 with TRBJ1-2, with 10 nucleotides matching TRBD1. This CDR3 is 15 amino acids long. Per germline, CDR1 MNHEY and CDR2 SMNVEV (reference sequence). V dropped 4 bases and J dropped 8; count of bases not matched to a gene: 10. For the CDR3, the DNA is TGTGCCAGCAGTTCGCCACTCGACAGGGGGCACGGCTACACCTTC. As protein: CASSSPLDRGHGYTF.

The rearrangement uses TRBV15 and TRBJ2-2, with D uncertain. The CDR3 has 13 residues. CDR1 and CDR2 (germline): LNHNV, YYDKDF (reference sequence). Trimming removed 5 bases from V and 7 bases from J, with 11 bases in between. CDR3 residues: CATSGVVGGELFF. As DNA, the CDR3 is TGTGCCACCAGCGGAGTTGTCGGCGGGGAGCTGTTTTTT. Full variable domain (missing parts from reference TRBV15 and TRBJ2-2): DAMVIQNPRYQVTQFGKPVTLSCSQTLNHNVMYWYQQKSSQAPKLLFHYYDKDFNNEADTPDNFQSRRPNTSFCFLDIRSPGLGDTAMYLCATSGVVGGELFFGEGSRLTVL.

A remark on this clone: Other DNA sequences in the sample encode the same CDR3. The chain combines TRBV5-8 with TRBJ2-1; 7 nucleotides align to TRBD2. Germline assignment: CDR1 SGHTS and CDR2 YDEGEE. The CDR3 is made up of 17 amino acids. With V trimmed by 2 bases and J by 7 bases, 15 bases remained unmatched. The CDR3 sequence is CASSFPGGWGSGNEQFF. DNA for the CDR3: TGTGCCAGCAGCTTTCCCGGGGGGTGGGGTTCTGGTAATGAGCAGTTCTTC.

By share, this clone counts as medium-sized (0.01 to 0.1%). The V gene is TRBV14, the J gene TRBJ1-3, with D unclear. Germline-derived CDR1 and CDR2 are SGHDN and FVKESK. The CDR3 sequence is 14 residues long. The V and J ends lost 0 bases and 8 bases respectively, with 11 bases between them. The CDR3 DNA reads TGTGCCAGCAGCCAAGATCTACCCCCGGACACCATATATTTT. It is translated as CASSQDLPPDTIYF. The variable domain in full, completed from reference TRBV14 and TRBJ1-3, reads EAGVTQFPSHSVIEKGQTVTLRCDPISGHDNLYWYRRVMGKEIKFLLHFVKESKQDESGMPNNRFLAERTGGTYSTLKVQPAELEDSGVYFCASSQDLPPDTIYFGEGSWLTVV.

The chain uses TRBV19 and TRBJ1-2; no reliable D call. V was trimmed by 0 bases and J by 5 bases, leaving 13 bases between them. Germline CDR1 LNHDA, CDR2 SQIVND (reference sequence). The CDR3 extends over 15 amino acids. CDR3 loop: CASSIDPPTRYGYTF. In DNA, the CDR3 is TGTGCCAGTAGTATAGATCCACCCACGAGGTATGGCTACACCTTC.

The sample holds a few counts of this clone. This chain links TRBV3-1 (or the pseudogene TRBV3-2) with TRBJ1-1; D gene uncertain. Trimming pared 1 base from V and 5 bases from J, leaving 11 bases between. This CDR3 comprises 14 residues. Per germline, CDR1 LGHDT and CDR2 YNNKEL (reference sequence). The CDR3 bases are TGTGCCAGCAGCCAAGCGGGTCCGGGGACTGAAGCTTTCTTT. Translation: CASSQAGPGTEAFF.

This clone was observed a few times. The chain has TRBV18 and TRBJ2-3; D remains ambiguous. V was pared by 5 bases and J by 4 bases, with 10 bases between. Germline values: CDR1 KGHSH, CDR2 LQKENI. CDR3 length: 13 residues. The CDR3 spells CASSLNEADTQYF. The CDR3 DNA reads TGTGCCAGCTCATTAAACGAGGCAGATACGCAGTATTTT.

The chain combines TRBV12-3 or TRBV12-4 with TRBJ1-3; no definite D call. V was trimmed by 8 bases and J by 0 bases, leaving 2 bases between them. The CDR3 runs to 11 residues. The CDR3: CASASGNTIYF. The DNA for the CDR3 is TGTGCCAGCGCCTCTGGAAACACCATATATTTT.

The rearrangement joins TRBV27 to TRBJ2-1; D might be TRBD2 (7 bases). CDR3 length: 16 residues. Trimming took off 7 bases at V and 0 bases at J, with 16 bases between the two ends. The V gene's germline CDR1 is MNHEY and CDR2 SMNVEV (reference sequence). CDR3 region: CASTPLGGPSYNEQFF. The CDR3 region has the DNA TGTGCCAGCACCCCCCTCGGGGGGCCCTCCTACAATGAGCAGTTCTTC.

This clone was seen only once. The chain is built from TRBV4-1 and TRBJ1-2; weak D call: TRBD1 (6 bases). CDR3 length equals 17 residues. V was clipped by 0 bases and J by 3 bases, with 17 bases between them. In germline, CDR1 is MGHRA, CDR2 YSYEKL. Here the CDR3 DNA reads TGCGCCAGCAGCCAAGATCGGGCGGGGGCGCAGGACTATGGCTACACCTTC. It codes for CASSQDRAGAQDYGYTF.

The genes are TRBV20-1 and TRBJ2-1; D gene ambiguous. This CDR3 spans 11 amino acids. CDR1 and CDR2 from the germline V gene are DFQATT and SNEGSKA (reference sequence). V dropped 4 bases and J dropped 4 bases, with 5 bases sitting between them. CDR3 in amino acids: CSATQYNEQFF. CDR3 bases: TGCAGTGCTACCCAATACAATGAGCAGTTCTTC.

V gene TRBV27 combines with J gene TRBJ2-7; D uncertain. Between the trimmed V and J ends, which lost 6 bases and 0 bases, there was a span of 15 bases. The CDR3 totals 15 residues. Germline CDR1 MNHEY, CDR2 SMNVEV (reference sequence). The CDR3 is CASRRQGKSSYEQYF. DNA for the CDR3: TGTGCCAGCAGACGACAAGGAAAGTCCTCCTACGAGCAGTACTTC.